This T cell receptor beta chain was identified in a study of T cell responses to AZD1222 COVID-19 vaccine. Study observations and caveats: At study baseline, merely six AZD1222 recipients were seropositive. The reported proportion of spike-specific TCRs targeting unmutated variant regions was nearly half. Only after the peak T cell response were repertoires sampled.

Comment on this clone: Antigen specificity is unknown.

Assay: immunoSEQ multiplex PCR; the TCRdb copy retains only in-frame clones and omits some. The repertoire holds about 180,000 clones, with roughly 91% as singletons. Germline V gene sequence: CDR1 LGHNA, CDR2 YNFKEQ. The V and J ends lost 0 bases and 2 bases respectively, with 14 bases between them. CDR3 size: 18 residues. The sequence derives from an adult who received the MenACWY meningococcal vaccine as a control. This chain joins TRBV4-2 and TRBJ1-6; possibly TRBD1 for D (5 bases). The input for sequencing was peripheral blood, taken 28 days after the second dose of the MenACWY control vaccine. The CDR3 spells CASSQENGAWPYNSPLHF. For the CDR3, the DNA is TGTGCCAGCAGCCAAGAGAACGGGGCATGGCCCTATAATTCACCCCTCCACTTT.